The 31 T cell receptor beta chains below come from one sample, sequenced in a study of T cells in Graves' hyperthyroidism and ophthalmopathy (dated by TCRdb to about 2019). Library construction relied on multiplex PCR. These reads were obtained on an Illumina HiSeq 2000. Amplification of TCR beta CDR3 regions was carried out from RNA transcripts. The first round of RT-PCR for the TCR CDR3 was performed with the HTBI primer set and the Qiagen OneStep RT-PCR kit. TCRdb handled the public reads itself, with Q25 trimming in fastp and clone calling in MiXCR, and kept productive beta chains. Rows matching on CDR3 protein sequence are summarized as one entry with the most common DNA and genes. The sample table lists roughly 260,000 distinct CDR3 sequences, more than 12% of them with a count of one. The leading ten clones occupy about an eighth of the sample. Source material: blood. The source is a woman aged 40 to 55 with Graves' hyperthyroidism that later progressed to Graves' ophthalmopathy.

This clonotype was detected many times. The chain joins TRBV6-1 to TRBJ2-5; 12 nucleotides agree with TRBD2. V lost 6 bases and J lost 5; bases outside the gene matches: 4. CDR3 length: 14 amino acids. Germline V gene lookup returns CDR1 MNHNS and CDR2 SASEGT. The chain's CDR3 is CASRLAGGYETQYF. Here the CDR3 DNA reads TGTGCCAGCAGACTAGCGGGAGGTTACGAGACCCAGTACTTC.

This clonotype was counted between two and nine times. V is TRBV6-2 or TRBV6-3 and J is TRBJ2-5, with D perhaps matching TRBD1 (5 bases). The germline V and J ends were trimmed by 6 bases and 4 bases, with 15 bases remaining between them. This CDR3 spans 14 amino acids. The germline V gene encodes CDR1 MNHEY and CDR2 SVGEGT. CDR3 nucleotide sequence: TGTGCCAGCAGCCCACAGGTGTCCAGAGAGACCCAGTACTTC. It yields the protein CASSPQVSRETQYF.

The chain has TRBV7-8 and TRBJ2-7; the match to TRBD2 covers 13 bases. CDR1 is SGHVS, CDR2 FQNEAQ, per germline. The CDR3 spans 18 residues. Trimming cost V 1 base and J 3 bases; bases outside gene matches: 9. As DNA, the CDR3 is TGTGCCAGCAGCTTAGGGACTAGCGGGAGAATATACCTCTACGAGCAGTACTTC. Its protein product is CASSLGTSGRIYLYEQYF. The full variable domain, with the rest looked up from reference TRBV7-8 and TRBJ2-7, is GAGVSQSPRYKVAKRGQDVALRCDPISGHVSLFWYQQALGQGPEFLTYFQNEAQLDKSGLPSDRFFAERPEGSVSTLKIQRTQQEDSAVYLCASSLGTSGRIYLYEQYFGPGTRLTVT.

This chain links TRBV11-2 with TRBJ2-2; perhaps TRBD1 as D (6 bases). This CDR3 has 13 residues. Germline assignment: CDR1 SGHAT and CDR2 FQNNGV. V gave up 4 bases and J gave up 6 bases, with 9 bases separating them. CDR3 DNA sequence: TGTGCCAGCAGCTCGGGACATCCCGGGGAGCTGTTTTTT. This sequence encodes CASSSGHPGELFF.

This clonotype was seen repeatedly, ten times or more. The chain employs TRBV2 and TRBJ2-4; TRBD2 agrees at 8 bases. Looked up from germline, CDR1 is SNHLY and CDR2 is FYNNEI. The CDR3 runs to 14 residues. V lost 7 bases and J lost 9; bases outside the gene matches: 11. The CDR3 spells CASIPGGGYGIQYF. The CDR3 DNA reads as TGTGCCAGCATACCGGGAGGGGGGTATGGCATTCAGTACTTC.

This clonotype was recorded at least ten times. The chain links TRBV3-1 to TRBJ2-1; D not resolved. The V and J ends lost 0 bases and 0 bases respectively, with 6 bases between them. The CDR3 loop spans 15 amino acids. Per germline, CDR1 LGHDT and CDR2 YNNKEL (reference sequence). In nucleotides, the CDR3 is TGTGCCAGCAGCCAAGACGGTAGCTCCTACAATGAGCAGTTCTTC. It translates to CASSQDGSSYNEQFF.

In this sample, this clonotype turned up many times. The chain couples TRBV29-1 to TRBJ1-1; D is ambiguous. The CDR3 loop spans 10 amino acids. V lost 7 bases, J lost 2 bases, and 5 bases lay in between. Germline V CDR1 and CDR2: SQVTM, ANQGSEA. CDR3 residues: CSASNTEAFF. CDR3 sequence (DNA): TGCAGCGCCTCAAACACTGAAGCTTTCTTT.

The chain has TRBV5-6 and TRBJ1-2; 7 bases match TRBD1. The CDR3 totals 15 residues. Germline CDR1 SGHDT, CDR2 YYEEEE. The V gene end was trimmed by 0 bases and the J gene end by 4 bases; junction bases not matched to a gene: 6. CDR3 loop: CASSLGTGEFYGYTF. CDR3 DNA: TGTGCCAGCAGCTTGGGGACAGGCGAATTCTATGGCTACACCTTC.

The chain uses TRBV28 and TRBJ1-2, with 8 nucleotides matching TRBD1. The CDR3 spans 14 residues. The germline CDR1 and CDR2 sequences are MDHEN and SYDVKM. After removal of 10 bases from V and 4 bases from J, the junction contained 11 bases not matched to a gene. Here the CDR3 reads CATQPPDRAYGYTF. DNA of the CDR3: TGTGCCACCCAACCCCCGGACAGGGCCTATGGCTACACCTTC.

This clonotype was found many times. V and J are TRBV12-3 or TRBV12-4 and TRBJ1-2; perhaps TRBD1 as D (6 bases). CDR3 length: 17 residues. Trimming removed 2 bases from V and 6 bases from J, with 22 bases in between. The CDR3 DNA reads TGTGCCAGCAGTTTAATCGGCTTTGAGGGGGGGTGGCATGGCTACACCTTC. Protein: CASSLIGFEGGWHGYTF.

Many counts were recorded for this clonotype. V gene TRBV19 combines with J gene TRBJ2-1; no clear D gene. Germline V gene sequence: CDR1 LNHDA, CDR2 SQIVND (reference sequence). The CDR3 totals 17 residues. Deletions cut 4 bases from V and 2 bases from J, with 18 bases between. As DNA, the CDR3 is TGTGCCAGTAGTACAAGACCATCTAGTCACCCCTACAATGAGCAGTTCTTC. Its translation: CASSTRPSSHPYNEQFF.

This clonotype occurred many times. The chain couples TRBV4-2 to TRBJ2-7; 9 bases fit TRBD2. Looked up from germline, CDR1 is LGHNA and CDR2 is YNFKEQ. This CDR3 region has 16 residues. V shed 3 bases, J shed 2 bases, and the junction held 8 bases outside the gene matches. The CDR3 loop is CASSHVTSGQPYEQYF. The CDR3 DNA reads TGTGCCAGCAGCCATGTGACTAGCGGACAACCCTACGAGCAGTACTTC.

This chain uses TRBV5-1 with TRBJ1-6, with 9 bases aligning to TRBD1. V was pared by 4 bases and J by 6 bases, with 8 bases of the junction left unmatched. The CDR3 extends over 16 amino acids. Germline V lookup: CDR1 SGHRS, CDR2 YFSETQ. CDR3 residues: CASSTGQGSLNSPLHF. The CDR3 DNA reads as TGCGCCAGCAGCACCGGACAGGGGAGTCTTAATTCACCCCTCCACTTT.

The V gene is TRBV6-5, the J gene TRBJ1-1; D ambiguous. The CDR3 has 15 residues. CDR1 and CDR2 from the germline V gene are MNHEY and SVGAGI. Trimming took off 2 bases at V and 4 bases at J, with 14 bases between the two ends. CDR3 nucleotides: TGTGCCAGCAGTTACCGGGCGGGGATGAGCACTGAAGCTTTCTTT. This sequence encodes CASSYRAGMSTEAFF.

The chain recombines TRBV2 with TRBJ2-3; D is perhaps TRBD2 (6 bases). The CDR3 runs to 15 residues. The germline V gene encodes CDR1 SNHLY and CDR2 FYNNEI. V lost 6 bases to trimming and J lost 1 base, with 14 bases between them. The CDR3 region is CASSPRDWGTDTQYF. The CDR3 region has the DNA TGTGCCAGCAGCCCCCGGGACTGGGGCACAGATACGCAGTATTTT.

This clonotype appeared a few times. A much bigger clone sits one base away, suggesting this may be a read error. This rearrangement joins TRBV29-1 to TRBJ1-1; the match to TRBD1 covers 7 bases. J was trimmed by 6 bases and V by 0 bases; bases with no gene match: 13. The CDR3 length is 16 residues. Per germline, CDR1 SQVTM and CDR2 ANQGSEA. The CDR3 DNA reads TGCAGCGTTGAAGATCGGGGAAGGAAAGGGGGCGCTGAAGCTTTCTTT. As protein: CSVEDRGRKGGAEAFF. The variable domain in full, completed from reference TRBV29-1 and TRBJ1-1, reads SAVISQKPSRDICQRGTSLTIQCQVDSQVTMMFWYRQQPGQSLTLIATANQGSEATYESGFVIDKFPISRPNLTFSTLTVSNMSPEDSSIYLCSVEDRGRKGGAEAFFGQGTRLTVV.

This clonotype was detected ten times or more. In DNA, the CDR3 is TGTGCCAGCAGCTTGGGGGCTAGCGGAGACTACGAGCAGTACTTC. It specifies CASSLGASGDYEQYF. The chain recombines TRBV11-2 with TRBJ2-7; tentative D call: TRBD2 (7 bases). Per germline, CDR1 SGHAT and CDR2 FQNNGV. The length of the CDR3 is 15 residues. V lost 3 bases to trimming and J lost 3 bases, with 15 bases between them.

The CDR3 spells CSARRRTVTGELFF. Here the CDR3 DNA reads TGCAGTGCTAGAAGACGAACTGTAACCGGGGAGCTGTTTTTT. The chain links TRBV20-1 to TRBJ2-2; D ambiguous. With 2 bases removed from V and 5 bases from J, the gap between germline ends came to 12 bases. The CDR3 covers 14 residues. Per the germline V gene, CDR1 is DFQATT and CDR2 is SNEGSKA (reference sequence).

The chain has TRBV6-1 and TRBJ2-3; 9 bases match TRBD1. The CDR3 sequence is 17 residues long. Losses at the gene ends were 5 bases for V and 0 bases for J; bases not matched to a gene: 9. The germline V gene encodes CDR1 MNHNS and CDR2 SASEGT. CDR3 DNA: TGTGCCAGCAGTTTCCTACAGGGGGCGCTGAGCACAGATACGCAGTATTTT. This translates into CASSFLQGALSTDTQYF.

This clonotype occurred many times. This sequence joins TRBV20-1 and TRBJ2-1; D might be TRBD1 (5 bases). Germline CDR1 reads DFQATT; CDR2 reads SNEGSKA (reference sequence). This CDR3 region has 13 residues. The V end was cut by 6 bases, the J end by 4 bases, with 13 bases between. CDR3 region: CSAPRGQYNEQFF. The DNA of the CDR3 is TGCAGTGCCCCAAGGGGCCAATACAATGAGCAGTTCTTC.

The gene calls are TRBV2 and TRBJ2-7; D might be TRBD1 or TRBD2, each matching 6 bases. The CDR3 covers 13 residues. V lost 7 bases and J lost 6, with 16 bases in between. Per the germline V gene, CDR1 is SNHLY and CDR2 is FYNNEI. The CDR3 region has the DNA TGTGCCAGCACCGGAGTGGGGGGCAGCGAGCAGTACTTC. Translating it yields CASTGVGGSEQYF.

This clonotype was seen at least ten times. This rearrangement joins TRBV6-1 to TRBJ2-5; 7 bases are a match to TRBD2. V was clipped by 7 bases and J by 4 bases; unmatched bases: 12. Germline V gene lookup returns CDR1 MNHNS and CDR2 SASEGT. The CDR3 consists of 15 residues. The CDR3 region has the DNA TGTGCCAGCACTAGCGGAGGGTCGCGGACAGAGACCCAGTACTTC. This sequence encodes CASTSGGSRTETQYF.

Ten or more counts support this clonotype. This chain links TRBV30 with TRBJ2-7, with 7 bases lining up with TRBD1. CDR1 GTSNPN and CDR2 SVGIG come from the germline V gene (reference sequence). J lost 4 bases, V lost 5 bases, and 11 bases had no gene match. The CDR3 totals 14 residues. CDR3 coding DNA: TGTGCCTGGGTTAGTAGAGACAGGGCTTACGAGCAGTACTTC. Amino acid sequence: CAWVSRDRAYEQYF.

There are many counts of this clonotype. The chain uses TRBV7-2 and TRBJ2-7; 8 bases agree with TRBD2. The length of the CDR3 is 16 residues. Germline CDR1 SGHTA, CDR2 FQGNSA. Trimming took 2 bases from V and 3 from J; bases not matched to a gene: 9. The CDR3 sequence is CASSLSRGRPVYEQYF. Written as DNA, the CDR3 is TGTGCCAGCAGCTTATCGCGCGGGAGGCCCGTCTACGAGCAGTACTTC.

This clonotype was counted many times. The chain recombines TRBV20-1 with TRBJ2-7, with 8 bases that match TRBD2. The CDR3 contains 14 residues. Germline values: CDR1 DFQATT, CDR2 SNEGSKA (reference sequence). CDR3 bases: TGCACTCCTGAATCGGGCGGGGGGCCGAGCGAGCAGTACTTC. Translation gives CTPESGGGPSEQYF.

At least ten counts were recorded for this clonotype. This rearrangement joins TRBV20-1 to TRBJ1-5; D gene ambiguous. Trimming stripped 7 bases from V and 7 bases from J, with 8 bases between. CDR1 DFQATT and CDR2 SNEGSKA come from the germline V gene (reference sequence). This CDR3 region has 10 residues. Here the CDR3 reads CSGGRQPQHF. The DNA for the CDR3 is TGCAGTGGAGGGCGACAGCCCCAGCATTTT.

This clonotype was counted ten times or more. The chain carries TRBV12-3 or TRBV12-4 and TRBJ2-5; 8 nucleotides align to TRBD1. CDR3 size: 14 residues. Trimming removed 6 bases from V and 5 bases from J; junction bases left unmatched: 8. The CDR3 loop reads CASSLRGREETQYF. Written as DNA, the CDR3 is TGTGCCAGCAGCCTCAGGGGGCGCGAGGAGACCCAGTACTTC.

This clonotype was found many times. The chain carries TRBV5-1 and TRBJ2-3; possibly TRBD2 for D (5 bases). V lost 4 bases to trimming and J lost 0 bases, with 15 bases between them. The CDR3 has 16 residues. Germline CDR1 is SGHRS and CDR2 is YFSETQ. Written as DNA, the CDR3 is TGCGCCAGCAGCCCCTATAGCGTTACTAGCACAGATACGCAGTATTTT. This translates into CASSPYSVTSTDTQYF.

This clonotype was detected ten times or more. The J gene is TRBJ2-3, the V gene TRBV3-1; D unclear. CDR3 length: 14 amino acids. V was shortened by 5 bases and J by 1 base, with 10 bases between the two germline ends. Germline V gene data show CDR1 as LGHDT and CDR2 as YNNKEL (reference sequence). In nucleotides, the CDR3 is TGTGCCAGCAGCTTATTACGGGGCACAGATACGCAGTATTTT. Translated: CASSLLRGTDTQYF.

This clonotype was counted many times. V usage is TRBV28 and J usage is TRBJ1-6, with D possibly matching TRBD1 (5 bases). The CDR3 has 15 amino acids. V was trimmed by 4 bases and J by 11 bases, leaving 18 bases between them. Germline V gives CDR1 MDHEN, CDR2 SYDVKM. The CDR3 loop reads CASSSYPGLAPPLHF. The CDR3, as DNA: TGTGCCAGCAGTTCCTACCCGGGGCTAGCTCCACCCCTCCACTTT.

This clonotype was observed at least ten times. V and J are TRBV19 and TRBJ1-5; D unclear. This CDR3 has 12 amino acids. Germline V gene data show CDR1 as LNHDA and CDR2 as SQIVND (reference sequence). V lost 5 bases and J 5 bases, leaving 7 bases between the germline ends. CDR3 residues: CASSPEYQPQHF. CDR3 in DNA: TGTGCCAGTAGTCCCGAATATCAGCCCCAGCATTTT.